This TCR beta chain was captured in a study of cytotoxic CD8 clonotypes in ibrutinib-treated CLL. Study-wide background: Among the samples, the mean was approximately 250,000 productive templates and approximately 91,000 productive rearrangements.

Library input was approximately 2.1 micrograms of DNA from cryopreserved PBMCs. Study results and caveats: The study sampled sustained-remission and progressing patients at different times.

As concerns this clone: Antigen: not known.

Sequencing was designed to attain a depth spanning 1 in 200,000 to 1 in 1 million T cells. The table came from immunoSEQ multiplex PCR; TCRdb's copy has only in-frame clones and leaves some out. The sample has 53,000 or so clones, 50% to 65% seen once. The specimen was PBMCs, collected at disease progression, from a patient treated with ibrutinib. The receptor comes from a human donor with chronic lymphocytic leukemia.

The CDR3 loop reads CASSPAGRTQETQYF. The DNA for the CDR3 is TGTGCCAGCAGCCCCGCTGGACGCACACAAGAGACCCAGTACTTC. The V and J genes are TRBV27 and TRBJ2-5; D gene ambiguous. Germline V gene sequence: CDR1 MNHEY, CDR2 SMNVEV (reference sequence). The CDR3 is 15 amino acids. Trimming took off 6 bases at V and 2 bases at J, with 16 bases between the two ends.